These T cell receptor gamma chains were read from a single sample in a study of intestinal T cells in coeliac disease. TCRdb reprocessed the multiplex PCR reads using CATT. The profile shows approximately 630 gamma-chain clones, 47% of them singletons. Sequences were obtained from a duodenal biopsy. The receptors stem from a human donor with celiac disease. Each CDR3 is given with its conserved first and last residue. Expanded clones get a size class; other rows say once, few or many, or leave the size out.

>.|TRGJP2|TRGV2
TGTGCCACCTCCCCCCCCCCGCATTGGATCAAGACGTTT
CATSPPPHWIKTF
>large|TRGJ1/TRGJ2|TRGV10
TGTGCTGCGTATCGTCGTTATTATAAGAAACTCTTT
CAAYRRYYKKLF
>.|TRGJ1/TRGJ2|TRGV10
TGTGCTGCGGCCGCTCCCGGGAAACTCTTT
CAAAAPGKLF
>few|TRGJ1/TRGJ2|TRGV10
TGTGCTGCGTGGGATCCTCCCTATTATAAGAAACTCTTT
CAAWDPPYYKKLF
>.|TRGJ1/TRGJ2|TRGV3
TGTGCCACCTGGGACAAGGGGGGGATGGGTATAAGAAAACTCTTT
CATWDKGGMGIRKLF
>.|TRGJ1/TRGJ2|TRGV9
TGTGCCTTGTGGGAGGTGAAGATTTATAAGAAACTCTTT
CALWEVKIYKKLF
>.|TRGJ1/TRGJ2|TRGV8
TGTGCCACTGGGATAGGGGGATATAAGAAACTCTTT
CATGIGGYKKLF
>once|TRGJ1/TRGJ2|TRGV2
TGTGCCACCTGGGACGGCGACGACTCTGATTATTATAAGAAACTCTTT
CATWDGDDSDYYKKLF
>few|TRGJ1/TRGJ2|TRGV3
TGTGCCACCTGGGACAGGAAAACGAATTATTATAAGAAACTCTTT
CATWDRKTNYYKKLF
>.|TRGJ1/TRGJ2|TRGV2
TGTGCCACCTTGGGACGGTCCTTTCGATTACGGTATAAGAAACTCTTT
CATLGRSFRLRYKKLF
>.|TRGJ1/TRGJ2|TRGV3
TGTGCCACCTGGGACAAGGGGGATGGGTATAAGAAACTCTTT
CATWDKGDGYKKLF
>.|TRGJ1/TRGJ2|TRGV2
TGTGCCACCTGGGACGGTCCTTCGATACGGTATAAGAAACTCTTT
CATWDGPSIRYKKLF
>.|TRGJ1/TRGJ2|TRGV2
TGTGCCACCCACTTCTCGGCTTATTATTATAAGAAACTCTTT
CATHFSAYYYKKLF
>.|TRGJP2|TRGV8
TGTGCACCTGGGATGAGTAGTAGTGATTGGATCAAGACGTTT
CAPGMSSSDWIKTF
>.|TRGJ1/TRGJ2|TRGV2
TGTGCCACCTGGGACTTTTTAATTTGGTATAAGAAACTCTTT
CATWDFLIWYKKLF
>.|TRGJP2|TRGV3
TGTGCCACCTGGGACAGGGTGTCTCCCCTAAGGAGTGATTGGATCAAGACGTTT
CATWDRVSPLRSDWIKTF
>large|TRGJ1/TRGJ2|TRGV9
TGTGCCTTGTGGGACCATTATAAGAAACTCTTT
CALWDHYKKLF
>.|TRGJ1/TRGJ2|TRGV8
TGTGCACCTGGGATTTCTGGGAATTATAAGAAACTCTTT
CAPGISGNYKKLF
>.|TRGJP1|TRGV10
TGTGCTGCGTGGGATTATAGGGTGACACTTGGTTGGTTCAAGATATTT
CAAWDYRVTLGWFKIF
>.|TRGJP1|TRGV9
TGTGCCTTGTGGGAGGGTGATAGTGGTGGGTTCAAGATATTT
CALWEGDSGGFKIF
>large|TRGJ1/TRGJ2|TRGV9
TGTGCCTTGTGGGAGGCGCTATATTATTATAAGAAACTCTTT
CALWEALYYYKKLF
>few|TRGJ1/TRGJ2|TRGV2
TGTGCCACCTGGGAGGGCGGGAATTATTATAAGAAACTCTTT
CATWEGGNYYKKLF
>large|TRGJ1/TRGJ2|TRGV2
TGTGCCACCTGGGACGGGCTTAATTATAAGAAACTCTTT
CATWDGLNYKKLF
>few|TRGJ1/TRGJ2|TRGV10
TGTGCTGCGTGGGATGGTTTTATTTATAAGAAACTCTTT
CAAWDGFIYKKLF
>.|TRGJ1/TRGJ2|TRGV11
TGTGCCTGCTGTTTTCCCGAGAAGAAACTCTTT
CACCFPEKKLF
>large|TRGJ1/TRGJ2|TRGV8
TGTGCCACCTGGGGGTTTCGGCATCCGAAACTCTTT
CATWGFRHPKLF
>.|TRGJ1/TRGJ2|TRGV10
TGTGCTGCGTGGATGGTTTATTATAAGAAACTCTTT
CAAWMVYYKKLF
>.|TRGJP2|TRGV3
TGTGCCACCTGGGACAGGTGTCCTCCCCTAAGGAGTGATTGGATCAAGACGTTT
CATWDRCPPLRSDWIKTF
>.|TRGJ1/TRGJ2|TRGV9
TGTGCCTTGTTGGGAGGTGTGGTTTATAAGAAACTCTTT
CALLGGVVYKKLF
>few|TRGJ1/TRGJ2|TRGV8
TGTGCACCTGGGATATTGAATTATTATAAGAAACTCTTT
CAPGILNYYKKLF
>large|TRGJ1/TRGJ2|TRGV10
TGTGCTGCGTGGGATTATGACTATAGAAAGAAACTCTTT
CAAWDYDYRKKLF
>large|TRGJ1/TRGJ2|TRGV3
TGTGCCACCTGGGACAACCCTTATTATAAGAAACTCTTT
CATWDNPYYKKLF
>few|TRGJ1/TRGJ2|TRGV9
TGTGCCTTGTGGGGGGTGCAACTCTTT
CALWGVQLF
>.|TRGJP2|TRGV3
TGTGCACCTCGAGGCAGGCTCCCTAGTAGTGATTGGATCAAGACGTTT
CAPRGRLPSSDWIKTF
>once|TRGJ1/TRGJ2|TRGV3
TGTGCCACCTGGGACAGATTATATAAGAAACTCTTT
CATWDRLYKKLF
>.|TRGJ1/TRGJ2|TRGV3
TGTGCCACCTGGGACGTAGGTGACTATAAGAAACTCTTT
CATWDVGDYKKLF